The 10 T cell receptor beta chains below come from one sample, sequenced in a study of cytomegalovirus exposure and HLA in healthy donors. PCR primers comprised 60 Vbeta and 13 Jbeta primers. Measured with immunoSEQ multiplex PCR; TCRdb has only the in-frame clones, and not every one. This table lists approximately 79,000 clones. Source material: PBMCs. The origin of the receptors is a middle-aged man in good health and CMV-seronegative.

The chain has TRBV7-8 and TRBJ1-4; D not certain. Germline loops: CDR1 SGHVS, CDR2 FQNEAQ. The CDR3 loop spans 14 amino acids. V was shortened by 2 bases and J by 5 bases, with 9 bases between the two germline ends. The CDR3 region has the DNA TGTGCCAGCAGCTTAACGCAGAACAATGAAAAACTGTTTTTT. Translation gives CASSLTQNNEKLFF.

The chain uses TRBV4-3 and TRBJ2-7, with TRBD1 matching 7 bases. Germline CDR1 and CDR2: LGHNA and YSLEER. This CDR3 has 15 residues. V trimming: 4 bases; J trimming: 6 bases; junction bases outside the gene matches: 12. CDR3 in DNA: TGCGCCAGCAGCCGTATTGACAGGGACCTCTCCGAGCAGTACTTC. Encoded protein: CASSRIDRDLSEQYF.

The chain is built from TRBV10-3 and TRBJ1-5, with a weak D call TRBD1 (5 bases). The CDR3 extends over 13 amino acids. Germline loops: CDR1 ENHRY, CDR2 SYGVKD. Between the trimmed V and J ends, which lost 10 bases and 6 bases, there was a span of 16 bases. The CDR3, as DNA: TGTGCCACCATGGGGGGGTCGGGTCAGCCCCAGCATTTT. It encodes CATMGGSGQPQHF.

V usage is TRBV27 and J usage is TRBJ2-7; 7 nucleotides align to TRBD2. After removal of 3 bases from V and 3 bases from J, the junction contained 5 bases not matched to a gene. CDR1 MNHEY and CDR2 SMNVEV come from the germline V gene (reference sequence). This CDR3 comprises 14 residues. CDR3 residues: CASSFREVNYEQYF. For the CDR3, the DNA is TGTGCCAGCAGTTTCCGGGAGGTCAACTACGAGCAGTACTTC.

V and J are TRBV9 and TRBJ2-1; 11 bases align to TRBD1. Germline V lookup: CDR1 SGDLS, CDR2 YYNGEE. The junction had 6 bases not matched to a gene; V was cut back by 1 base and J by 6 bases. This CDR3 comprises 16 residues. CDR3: CASSVKWDRGGNEQFF. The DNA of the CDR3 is TGTGCCAGCAGCGTAAAGTGGGACAGGGGGGGCAATGAGCAGTTCTTC.

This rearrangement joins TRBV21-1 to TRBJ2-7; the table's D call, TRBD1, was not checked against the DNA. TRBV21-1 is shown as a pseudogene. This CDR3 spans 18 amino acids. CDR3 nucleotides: TGTGCCAGCAGCATCCAAACCCTGTTCCGGGACAGAGCCTACGAGCAGTACTTC. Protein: CASSIQTLFRDRAYEQYF.

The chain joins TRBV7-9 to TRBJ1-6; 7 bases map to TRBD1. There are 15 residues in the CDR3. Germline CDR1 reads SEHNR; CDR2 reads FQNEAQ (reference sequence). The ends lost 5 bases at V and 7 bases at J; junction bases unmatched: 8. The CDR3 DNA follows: TGTGCCAGCAGCGCCCGGACAGGAGGAAATTCACCCCTCCACTTT. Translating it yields CASSARTGGNSPLHF.

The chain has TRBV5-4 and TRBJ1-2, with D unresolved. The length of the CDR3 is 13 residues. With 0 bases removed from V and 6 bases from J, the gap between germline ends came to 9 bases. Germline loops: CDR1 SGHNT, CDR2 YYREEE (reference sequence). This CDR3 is CASSLVGEDGYTF. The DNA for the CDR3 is TGTGCCAGCAGCTTGGTGGGAGAAGATGGCTACACCTTC.

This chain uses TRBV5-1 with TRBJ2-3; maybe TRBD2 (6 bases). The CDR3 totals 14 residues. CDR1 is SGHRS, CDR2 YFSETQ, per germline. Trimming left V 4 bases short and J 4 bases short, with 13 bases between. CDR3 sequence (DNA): TGCGCCAGCAGCCGAACTTCGGGGGCAGATACGCAGTATTTT. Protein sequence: CASSRTSGADTQYF.

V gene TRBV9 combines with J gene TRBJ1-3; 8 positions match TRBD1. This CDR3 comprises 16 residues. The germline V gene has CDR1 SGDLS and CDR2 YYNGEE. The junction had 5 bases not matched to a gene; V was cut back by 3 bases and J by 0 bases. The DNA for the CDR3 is TGTGCCAGCAGCGGGACAGGGCAATTCTCTGGAAACACCATATATTTT. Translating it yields CASSGTGQFSGNTIYF.